These T cell receptor beta chains were read from a single sample in a study of technical replicates of blood from a few donors. Using immunoSEQ multiplex PCR, the repertoire was profiled, and TCRdb retains in-frame clones only, with some absent. The table records tens of thousands of clones, 90% to 95% of them present only once. The sample was T cells isolated from PBMCs. The receptors stem from a human donor in good health. Both conserved end residues are part of each CDR3. The order of the fields is V gene, clone size, D gene, J gene, CDR3 DNA, CDR3 protein. The D gene is left open where the match is weak. Expanded clones get a size class; other rows say once, few or many, or leave the size out.

>TRBV29-1|.|.|TRBJ2-1
TGCAGCGTTGCCGGCGGAACGTACAATGAGCAGTTCTTC
CSVAGGTYNEQFF
>TRBV27|.|.|TRBJ2-5
TGTGCCAGCAGTGACGGACAGTGGGGAACGGAGACCCAGTACTTC
CASSDGQWGTETQYF
>TRBV29-1|.|.|TRBJ2-3
TGCAGCGTACCTGACCTGGGCCAACGCACAGATACGCAGTATTTT
CSVPDLGQRTDTQYF
>TRBV5-1|.|.|TRBJ1-2
TGCGCCAGCAGCTTGACAGGGTCTGATGGCTACACCTTC
CASSLTGSDGYTF
>TRBV6-7|.|.|TRBJ2-7
TGTGCCAGCAGCATAATACTAACGTCCTACGAGCAGTACTTC
CASSIILTSYEQYF
>TRBV6-1|.|.|TRBJ2-1
TGTGCCAGCAGCCAGGGTATCAGCTCCTACAATGAGCAGTTCTTC
CASSQGISSYNEQFF
>TRBV7-9|.|TRBD1|TRBJ2-3
TGTGCCAGCAGCTTTCTCCCGGGACAGGACACAGATACGCAGTATTTT
CASSFLPGQDTDTQYF
>TRBV5-4|.|TRBD2|TRBJ2-7
TGTGCCAGCAGCTCCACTAGCGGCGCCTACGAGCAGTACTTC
CASSSTSGAYEQYF
>TRBV6-6|.|.|TRBJ1-1
TGTGCCAGCAGTAACAGGAACACTGAAGCTTTCTTT
CASSNRNTEAFF
>TRBV10-1|.|TRBD2|TRBJ2-3
TGCGCCAGCAGCCCTAGCGGTAAAGATACGCAGTATTTT
CASSPSGKDTQYF
>TRBV27|.|.|TRBJ1-5
TGTGCCAGCAGTGCTTTCGGGAGCAATCAGCCCCAGCATTTT
CASSAFGSNQPQHF
>TRBV6-1|.|TRBD2|TRBJ2-7
TGTGCCGGAGGGACTAGCGGGAGCTCCTACGAGCAGTACTTC
CAGGTSGSSYEQYF
>TRBV7-8|once|TRBD2|TRBJ2-3
TGTGCCAGCACCCGACTAGCGGGACTTAGCACAGATACGCAGTATTTT
CASTRLAGLSTDTQYF
>TRBV19|.|TRBD2|TRBJ2-1
TGTGCCAGTAGTCTAGTTCCGGGACTAGCGAATGAGCAGTTCTTC
CASSLVPGLANEQFF
>TRBV6-6|once|.|TRBJ1-3
TGTGCCAGCAGTTCCTTCGGTATTAGCTCTGGAAACACCATATATTTT
CASSSFGISSGNTIYF
>TRBV13|.|TRBD1|TRBJ2-7
TGTGCCAGCGCTAGACAGGGGAGCTCCTACGAGCAGTACTTC
CASARQGSSYEQYF
>TRBV11-3|.|TRBD1|TRBJ2-7
TGTGCCAGCAGCTTAGAGGACAGGGTCTACGAGCAGTACTTC
CASSLEDRVYEQYF
>TRBV9|.|TRBD1|TRBJ2-7
TGTGCCAGTTCACAGTCGGGACAGTCCTACGAGCAGTACTTC
CASSQSGQSYEQYF
>TRBV10-3|.|TRBD1|TRBJ2-5
TGTGCCATCAGCCGGGACAGGGGGCCAGAGAAGACCCAGTACTTC
CAISRDRGPEKTQYF
>TRBV1|.|.|TRBJ2-7
TGCACCAGCAGCCAGGAACCGGGACTAGCGGTCTACGAGCAGTACTTC
CTSSQEPGLAVYEQYF
>TRBV14|.|TRBD1|TRBJ2-7
TGTGCCAGCAGCCATTGGACAGGGGGCTACGAGCAGTACTTC
CASSHWTGGYEQYF
>TRBV2|.|TRBD1|TRBJ2-7
TGTGCCAGCAGGGAGACAGGGGCCACGGTCTACGAGCAGTACTTC
CASRETGATVYEQYF
>TRBV19|.|.|TRBJ1-5
TGTGCCAGTAGTGCAGGGAGGCTACAGCCCCAGCATTTT
CASSAGRLQPQHF
>TRBV4-1|.|.|TRBJ2-2
TGCGCCAGCAGCCACGCAGCGAACACCGGGGAGCTGTTTTTT
CASSHAANTGELFF
>TRBV6-5|.|.|TRBJ1-5
TGTGCCAGCAGTTACTCCAGGGTGGGCAATCAGCCCCAGCATTTT
CASSYSRVGNQPQHF
>TRBV5-1|.|TRBD1|TRBJ1-2
TGCGCCAGCAGCTTGGGCGGGACAGGGAGCTATAACTATGGCTACACCTTC
CASSLGGTGSYNYGYTF
>TRBV19|.|.|TRBJ1-2
TGTGCCAGTAGTCTCAACTCCGAGGGCCTATCTCTTGGCTACACCTTC
CASSLNSEGLSLGYTF
>TRBV12-5|.|.|TRBJ2-5
TGTGCTAGTGGGCTTAATACAGCCTCAGAGACCCAGTACTTC
CASGLNTASETQYF
>TRBV4-3|.|.|TRBJ2-7
TGCGCCAGCACCCGACAGGTCGCCTACGAGCAGTACTTC
CASTRQVAYEQYF
>TRBV12-5|.|TRBD1|TRBJ1-2
TGTGCTAGTGGTTCGGGACAGGGGACCGGCTACACCTTC
CASGSGQGTGYTF
>TRBV19|.|.|TRBJ2-5
TGTGCCAGTAGTATTCAGGGCTCAAAGACCCAGTACTTC
CASSIQGSKTQYF
>TRBV15|once|.|TRBJ2-7
TGTGCCACCAGCAGAGCTCATAGCAGCGAGCAGTACTTC
CATSRAHSSEQYF
>TRBV29-1|.|.|TRBJ1-4
TGCAGCGGCCTGAGAAATGAAAAACTGTTTTTT
CSGLRNEKLFF
>TRBV6-5|.|TRBD2|TRBJ2-1
TGTGCCAGCAGTTCCGCTAGCGGGAATAGAAATGAGCAGTTCTTC
CASSSASGNRNEQFF
>TRBV6-1|once|.|TRBJ1-3
TGTGCCAGCATAGCTGCGGGGGACACCATATATTTT
CASIAAGDTIYF
>TRBV7-9|.|TRBD1|TRBJ1-2
TGTGCCAGCAGCTTAAGTACAGGGGCTCTCGGGGACTATGGCTACACCTTC
CASSLSTGALGDYGYTF
>TRBV4-2|.|TRBD2|TRBJ2-7
TGTGCCAGCAGACCTAGCGGGAGTCAGATCTACGAGCAGTACTTC
CASRPSGSQIYEQYF
>TRBV6-5|once|TRBD2|TRBJ2-1
TGTGCCACCACAATAAGCGGGAGGGCCGAGCAGTTCTTC
CATTISGRAEQFF
>TRBV9|.|TRBD1|TRBJ2-7
TGTGCCAGCAGCGTATACAGCGGACAGGGGATCTACGAGCAGTACTTC
CASSVYSGQGIYEQYF
>TRBV6-1|.|TRBD1|TRBJ2-7
TGTGCCAGCAGTAGGACAGGGGAGAACGAGCAGTACTTC
CASSRTGENEQYF
>TRBV19|.|.|TRBJ2-5
TGTGCCAGTAGTATAAACAAGGAGGAGACCCAGTACTTC
CASSINKEETQYF
>TRBV27|.|TRBD2|TRBJ2-1
TGTGCCAGCAGTTTATTCCGCCCCCTAGCGGCTAACAATGAGCAGTTCTTC
CASSLFRPLAANNEQFF
>TRBV28|.|.|TRBJ1-5
TGTGCCAGCATCGGCGGGGGGGAGGATCAGCCCCAGCATTTT
CASIGGGEDQPQHF
>TRBV19|.|TRBD1|TRBJ1-2
TGTGCCAGTAGCCCAGGGGGCTTGGGTGGCTACACCTTC
CASSPGGLGGYTF
>TRBV7-2|.|TRBD2|TRBJ2-7
TGTGCCAGCAGCGTTAGCGGGAGAAACGAGCAGTACTTC
CASSVSGRNEQYF
>TRBV7-2|.|TRBD2|TRBJ2-7
TGTGCCAGCAGCTTAGGGCTAGCGGGACCCTACGAGCAGTACTTC
CASSLGLAGPYEQYF
>TRBV11-3|.|.|TRBJ2-4
TGTGCCAGCAGCTTAGAGCTAGTAGCGATAATTACCAAAAACATTCAGTACTTC
CASSLELVAIITKNIQYF
>TRBV30|.|TRBD1|TRBJ2-7
TGTGCCTGGAGCGTACAGGGGGCTTGGGAGCAGTACTTC
CAWSVQGAWEQYF
>TRBV19|.|.|TRBJ2-7
TGTGCCAGTAGTACCGGGACTGGTTCCTACGAGCAGTACTTC
CASSTGTGSYEQYF
>TRBV13|.|.|TRBJ2-1
TGTGCCAGCAGTATGACCACGGACAGGGACGGCGGGAGAATCTCCTACAATGAGCAGTTCTTC
CASSMTTDRDGGRISYNEQFF
>TRBV7-9|.|.|TRBJ2-5
TGTGCCAGCAGCGCCCAGGTTGAGGGAGAGACCCAGTACTTC
CASSAQVEGETQYF
>TRBV14|.|.|TRBJ2-1
TGTGCCAGCAGCCAAGACTTCTACAATGAGCAGTTCTTC
CASSQDFYNEQFF
>TRBV28|.|.|TRBJ1-1
TGTGCCAGCAGTTTGATGGAGGGCAAGGCTTTCTTT
CASSLMEGKAFF
>TRBV5-6|.|.|TRBJ2-7
TGTGCCAGCAGCTTTACCGGGAGCCCCTACGAGCAGTACTTC
CASSFTGSPYEQYF
>TRBV4-1|.|.|TRBJ1-1
TGCGCCAGCAGCCAGCCTACTCGAGCCACTGAAGCTTTCTTT
CASSQPTRATEAFF
>TRBV5-8|.|TRBD1|TRBJ1-1
TGTGCCTCACCTCAGGGGGCTGCCGCTGAAGCTTTCTTT
CASPQGAAAEAFF